This TCR beta chain was sequenced during a study of blood T cell repertoires in COVID-19. Overall study: COVID-19 samples collected from the United States, Italy and Spain covered acute and convalescent phases. Sources were T cells, B-cell-depleted T cells, or PBMCs; the material itself was cDNA or gDNA.

Trimming removed 1 base from V and 3 bases from J; junction bases left unmatched: 8. Germline CDR1 LNHDA, CDR2 SQIVND (reference sequence). The CDR3 is made up of 17 amino acids. Per the original data handling: Estimation of nucleated cell counts relied on the amplification of reference gene primers. Profiling relied on immunoSEQ multiplex PCR, and the TCRdb table lists in-frame clones only, not all of them. V and J calls and clone size come straight from that table; D and trimming were deduced from the DNA. Of 35,000 to 50,000 clones listed, about 90% are singletons. The receptor's source is a woman over 75 with active COVID-19. The sample consisted of peripheral blood. The J gene is TRBJ1-5, the V gene TRBV19; 8 bases are shared with TRBD1. The CDR3 region is CASSIGQGALINQPQHF. The CDR3 DNA follows: TGTGCCAGTAGTATAGGGCAGGGGGCACTAATCAATCAGCCCCAGCATTTT.